A single sample gave rise to the 2 T cell receptor beta chains below, sequenced in a study of immune characterization of retroperitoneal liposarcoma. TCRdb reprocessed the PCR reads via MiXCR and lists one record per CDR3 protein. The data show some 10,000 distinct CDR3 sequences, with about a quarter seen just once and 9% to 9.5% held by the top ten. The sequencing sample was made of tumor tissue. The receptors were sampled from a female donor with retroperitoneal liposarcoma.

With respect to this clonotype: A read error may be the cause here, since a much bigger clone is one base away. Lacking the conserved final phenylalanine or tryptophan, this CDR3 likely reflects a read error. V gene TRBV27 combines with J gene TRBJ2-3; D call uncertain. Deletions cut 3 bases from V and 0 bases from J, with 7 bases between. In germline, CDR1 is MNHEY, CDR2 SMNVEV (reference sequence). The CDR3 covers 14 residues. CDR3 bases: TGTGCCAGCAGTTTTGTCGGGAGCACAGATACGCAGTATTTG. Translated: CASSFVGSTDTQYL.

This clonotype is classed as medium-sized. The gene calls are TRBV6-6 and TRBJ1-6; 11 bases align to TRBD1. This CDR3 has 15 residues. V lost 2 bases, J lost 9 bases, and 3 bases stayed unmatched. Germline assignment: CDR1 MNHNY and CDR2 SVGAGI (reference sequence). The CDR3 sequence is CASSYRTGGGSPLHF. The CDR3, as DNA: TGTGCCAGCAGTTACCGGACAGGGGGCGGTTCACCCCTCCACTTT.